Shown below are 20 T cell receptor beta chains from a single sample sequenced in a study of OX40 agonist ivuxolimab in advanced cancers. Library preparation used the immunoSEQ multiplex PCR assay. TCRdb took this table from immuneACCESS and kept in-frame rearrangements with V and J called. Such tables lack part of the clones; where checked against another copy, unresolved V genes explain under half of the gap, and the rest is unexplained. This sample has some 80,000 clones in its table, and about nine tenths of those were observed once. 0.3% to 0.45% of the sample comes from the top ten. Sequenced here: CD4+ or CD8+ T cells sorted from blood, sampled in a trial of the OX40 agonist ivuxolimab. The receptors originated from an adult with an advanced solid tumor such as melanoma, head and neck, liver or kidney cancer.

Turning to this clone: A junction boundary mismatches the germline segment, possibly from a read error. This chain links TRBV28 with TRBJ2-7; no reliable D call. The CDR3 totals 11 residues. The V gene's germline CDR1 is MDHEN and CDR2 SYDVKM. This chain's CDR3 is CASSPSLGIFF. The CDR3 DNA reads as TGTGCCAGCAGTCCAAGCCTTGGGATATTCTTC.

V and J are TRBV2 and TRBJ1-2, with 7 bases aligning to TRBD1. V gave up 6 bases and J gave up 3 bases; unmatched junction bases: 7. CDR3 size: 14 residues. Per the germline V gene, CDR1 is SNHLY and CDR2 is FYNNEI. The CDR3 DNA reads TGTGCCAGCAGGAGGGACAGCGAATACTATGGCTACACCTTC. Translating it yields CASRRDSEYYGYTF. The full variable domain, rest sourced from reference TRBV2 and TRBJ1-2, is EPEVTQTPSHQVTQMGQEVILRCVPISNHLYFYWYRQILGQKVEFLVSFYNNEISEKSEIFDDQFSVERPDGSNFTLKIRSTKLEDSAMYFCASRRDSEYYGYTFGSGTRLTVV.

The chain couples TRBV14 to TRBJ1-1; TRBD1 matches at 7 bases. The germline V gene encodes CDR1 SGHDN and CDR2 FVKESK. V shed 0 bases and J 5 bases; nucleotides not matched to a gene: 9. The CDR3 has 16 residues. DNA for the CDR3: TGTGCCAGCAGCCAAGACTTGAAGGGGGCGAGGACTGAAGCTTTCTTT. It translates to CASSQDLKGARTEAFF.

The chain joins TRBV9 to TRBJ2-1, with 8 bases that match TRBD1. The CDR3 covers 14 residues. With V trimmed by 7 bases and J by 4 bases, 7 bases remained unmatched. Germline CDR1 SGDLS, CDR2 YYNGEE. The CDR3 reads CASSGQGLYNEQFF. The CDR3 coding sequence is TGTGCCAGCTCCGGACAGGGCCTTTACAATGAGCAGTTCTTC.

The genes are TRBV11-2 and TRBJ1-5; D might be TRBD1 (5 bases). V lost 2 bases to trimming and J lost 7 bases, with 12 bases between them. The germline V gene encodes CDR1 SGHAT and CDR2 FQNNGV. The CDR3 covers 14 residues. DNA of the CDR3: TGTGCCAGCAGCTTAACCGGGGGGGAACAGCCCCAGCATTTT. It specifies CASSLTGGEQPQHF.

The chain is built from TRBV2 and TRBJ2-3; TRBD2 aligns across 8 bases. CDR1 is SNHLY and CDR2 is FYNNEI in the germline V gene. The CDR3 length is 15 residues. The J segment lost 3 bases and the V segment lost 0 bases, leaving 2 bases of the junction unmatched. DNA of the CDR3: TGTGCCAGCAGTGAAGCCGGGAGGGATACAGATACGCAGTATTTT. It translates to CASSEAGRDTDTQYF.

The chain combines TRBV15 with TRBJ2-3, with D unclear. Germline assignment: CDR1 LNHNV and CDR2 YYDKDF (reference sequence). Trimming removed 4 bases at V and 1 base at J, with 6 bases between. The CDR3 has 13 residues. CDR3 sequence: CATSTDRTDTQYF. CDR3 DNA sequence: TGTGCCACCAGCACCGACCGCACAGATACGCAGTATTTT.

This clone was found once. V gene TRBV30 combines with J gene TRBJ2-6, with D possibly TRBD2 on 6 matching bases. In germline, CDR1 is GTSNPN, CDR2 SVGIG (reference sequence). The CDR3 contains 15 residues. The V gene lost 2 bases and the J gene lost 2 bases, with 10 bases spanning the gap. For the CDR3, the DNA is TGTGCCTGGAGTTTGGGGGGTACTGGGGCCAACGTCCTGACTTTC. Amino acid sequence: CAWSLGGTGANVLTF.

CDR3 bases: TGTGCCAGCAGCGACTACCCCGGGACAGGGATTAATGAGCAGTTCTTC. Amino acids: CASSDYPGTGINEQFF. V usage is TRBV9 and J usage is TRBJ2-1; 9 bases fit TRBD1. Trimming at V came to 3 bases and at J to 7 bases, leaving 11 bases not matched to a gene. CDR1 SGDLS and CDR2 YYNGEE come from the germline V gene. The CDR3 is 16 residues long.

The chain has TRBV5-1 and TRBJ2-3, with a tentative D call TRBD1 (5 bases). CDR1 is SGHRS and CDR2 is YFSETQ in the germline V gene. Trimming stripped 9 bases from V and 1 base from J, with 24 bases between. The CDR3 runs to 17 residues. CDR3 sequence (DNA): TGCGCCACGCCCCCCGCCCAGGGCGCGCCTTGCACAGATACGCAGTATTTT. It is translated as CATPPAQGAPCTDTQYF.

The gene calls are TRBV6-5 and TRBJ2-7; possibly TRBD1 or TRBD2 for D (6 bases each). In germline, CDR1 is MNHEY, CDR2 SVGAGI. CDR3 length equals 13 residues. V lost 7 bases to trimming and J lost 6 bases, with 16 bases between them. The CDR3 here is CASTPGARGEQYF. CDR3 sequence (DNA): TGTGCCAGCACCCCGGGGGCGAGGGGCGAGCAGTACTTC.

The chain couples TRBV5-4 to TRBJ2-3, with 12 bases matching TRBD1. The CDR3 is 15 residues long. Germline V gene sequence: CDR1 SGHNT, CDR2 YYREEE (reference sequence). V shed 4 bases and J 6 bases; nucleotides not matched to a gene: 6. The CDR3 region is CASSPGQGATDTQYF. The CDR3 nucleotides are TGTGCCAGCAGCCCGGGACAGGGGGCCACCGATACGCAGTATTTT.

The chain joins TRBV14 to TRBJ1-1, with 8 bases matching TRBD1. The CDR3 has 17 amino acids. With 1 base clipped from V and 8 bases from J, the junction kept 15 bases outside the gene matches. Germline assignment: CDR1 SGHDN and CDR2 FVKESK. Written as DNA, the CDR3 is TGTGCCAGCAGCCAAGGTATAGGGAGGACAGGGAGGGGCGAAGCTTTCTTT. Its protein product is CASSQGIGRTGRGEAFF.

The CDR3 loop reads CASSLGVEETQYF. CDR3 nucleotides: TGTGCCAGCAGCTTAGGAGTGGAGGAGACCCAGTACTTC. This sequence joins TRBV7-6 and TRBJ2-5; D call uncertain. The CDR3 has 13 amino acids. Between the trimmed V and J ends, which lost 1 base and 5 bases, there was a span of 8 bases. The germline CDR1 and CDR2 sequences are SGHVS and FNYEAQ.

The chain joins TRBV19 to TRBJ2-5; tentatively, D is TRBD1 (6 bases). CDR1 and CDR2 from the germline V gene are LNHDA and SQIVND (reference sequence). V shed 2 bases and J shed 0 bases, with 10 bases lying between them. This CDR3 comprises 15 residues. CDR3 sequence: CASSITGSYQETQYF. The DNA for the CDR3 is TGTGCCAGTAGTATAACAGGGTCCTACCAAGAGACCCAGTACTTC.

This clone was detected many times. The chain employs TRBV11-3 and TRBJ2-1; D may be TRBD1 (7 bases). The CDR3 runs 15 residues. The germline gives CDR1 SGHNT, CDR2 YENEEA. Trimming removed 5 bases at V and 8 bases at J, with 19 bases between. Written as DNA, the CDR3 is TGTGCCAGCAGCCGACAGGGTCTCGGGGGTGATGAGCAGTTCTTC. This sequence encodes CASSRQGLGGDEQFF.

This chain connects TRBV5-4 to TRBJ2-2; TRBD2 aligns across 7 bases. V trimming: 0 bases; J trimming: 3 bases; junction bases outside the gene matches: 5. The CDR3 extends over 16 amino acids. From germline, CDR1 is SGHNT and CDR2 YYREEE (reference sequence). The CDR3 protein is CASSLGGRADTGELFF. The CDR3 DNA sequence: TGTGCCAGCAGCTTGGGAGGGAGGGCCGACACCGGGGAGCTGTTTTTT.

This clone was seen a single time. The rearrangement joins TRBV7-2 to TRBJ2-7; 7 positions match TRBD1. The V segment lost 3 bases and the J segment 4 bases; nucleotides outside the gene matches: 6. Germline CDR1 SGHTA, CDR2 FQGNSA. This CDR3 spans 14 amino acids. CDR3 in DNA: TGTGCCAGCAGCTTCCGGGACAGAGCTTACGAGCAGTACTTC. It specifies CASSFRDRAYEQYF. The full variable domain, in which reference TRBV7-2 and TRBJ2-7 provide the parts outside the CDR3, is GAGVSQSPSNKVTEKGKDVELRCDPISGHTALYWYRQSLGQGLEFLIYFQGNSAPDKSGLPSDRFSAERTGGSVSTLTIQRTQQEDSAVYLCASSFRDRAYEQYFGPGTRLTVT.

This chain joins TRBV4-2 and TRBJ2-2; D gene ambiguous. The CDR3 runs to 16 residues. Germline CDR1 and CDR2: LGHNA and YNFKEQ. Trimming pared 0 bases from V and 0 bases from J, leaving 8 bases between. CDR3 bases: TGTGCCAGCAGCCAAGAAACCAGCGCGAACACCGGGGAGCTGTTTTTT. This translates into CASSQETSANTGELFF.

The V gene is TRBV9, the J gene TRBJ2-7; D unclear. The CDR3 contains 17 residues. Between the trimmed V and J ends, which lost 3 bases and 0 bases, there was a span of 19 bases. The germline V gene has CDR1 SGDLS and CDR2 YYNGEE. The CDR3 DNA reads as TGTGCCAGCAGCGGAGGTATGAGAACCGGCGGCTCCTACGAGCAGTACTTC. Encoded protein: CASSGGMRTGGSYEQYF.